Each of the 30 T cell receptor beta chains below was sequenced from the same sample in a study of blood T cell repertoires in COVID-19. Libraries were prepared by immunoSEQ multiplex PCR; TCRdb keeps only in-frame clonotypes and omits some of them. The data contain more than 300,000 clones, around 87% of them seen just once; the ten biggest clones take up 10%. Input material: peripheral blood. These receptors originate from a woman in her twenties or thirties with COVID-19, enrolled during active disease.

The chain recombines TRBV6-5 with TRBJ1-5; D gene unclear. The CDR3 is 11 amino acids. Trimming stripped 8 bases from V and 4 bases from J, with 6 bases between. Germline V gene lookup returns CDR1 MNHEY and CDR2 SVGAGI. The CDR3 sequence is CASGPNQPQHF. CDR3 DNA sequence: TGTGCCAGCGGCCCTAATCAGCCCCAGCATTTT.

The chain has TRBV30 and TRBJ2-2; tentatively, D is TRBD1 (5 bases). V lost 1 base to trimming and J lost 1 base, with 7 bases between them. Germline loops: CDR1 GTSNPN, CDR2 SVGIG (reference sequence). The CDR3 contains 14 residues. CDR3 region: CAWSAGRNTGELFF. In nucleotides, the CDR3 is TGTGCCTGGAGTGCAGGGCGGAACACCGGGGAGCTGTTTTTT.

V is TRBV5-5 and J is TRBJ1-4; TRBD1 matches 12 bases. Germline V lookup: CDR1 SGHKS, CDR2 YYEKEE (reference sequence). Trimming at V came to 3 bases and at J to 8 bases, leaving 5 bases not matched to a gene. This CDR3 comprises 15 residues. The CDR3 sequence: CASSWGDRGPEKLFF. The CDR3 DNA sequence: TGTGCCAGCAGCTGGGGGGACAGGGGGCCCGAAAAACTGTTTTTT.

The chain couples TRBV20-1 to TRBJ1-2; 7 bases fit TRBD1. In germline, CDR1 is DFQATT, CDR2 SNEGSKA (reference sequence). Trimming cost V 4 bases and J 7 bases; bases outside gene matches: 3. The CDR3 consists of 11 residues. CDR3 sequence reads: CSANRGGGYTF. For the CDR3, the DNA is TGCAGTGCTAACAGGGGAGGTGGCTACACCTTC.

V and J are TRBV7-6 and TRBJ2-1, with TRBD2 matching over 8 bases. V shed 5 bases, J shed 8 bases, and the junction held 11 bases outside the gene matches. Germline V gives CDR1 SGHVS, CDR2 FNYEAQ. CDR3 length equals 15 residues. CDR3 nucleotides: TGTGCCAGCAGCAAGGAGCGGGAGCTGGTCGATGAGCAGTTCTTC. This encodes CASSKERELVDEQFF.

V and J are TRBV30 and TRBJ2-1; 9 bases match TRBD2. Germline lookup yields CDR1 GTSNPN and CDR2 SVGIG (reference sequence). The V gene end was trimmed by 2 bases and the J gene end by 9 bases; junction bases not matched to a gene: 8. The CDR3 is 14 residues long. The CDR3 sequence is CAWSNPGLAGEQFF. Here the CDR3 DNA reads TGTGCCTGGAGTAACCCGGGACTAGCCGGTGAGCAGTTCTTC.

This chain joins TRBV7-3 and TRBJ1-1; the D gene is possibly TRBD1 (6 bases). The V and J ends lost 5 bases and 7 bases respectively, with 17 bases between them. From germline, CDR1 is SGHTA and CDR2 FQGTGA. CDR3 length equals 14 residues. The CDR3 region is CASSLLTGPYEAFF. DNA for the CDR3: TGTGCCAGCAGCCTTCTGACAGGTCCCTATGAAGCTTTCTTT.

This clone was seen more than once but under ten times. The chain joins TRBV14 to TRBJ2-1, with 7 bases identical to TRBD2. Germline trimming cut 2 bases from V and 9 bases from J; bases unmatched to any gene: 10. The CDR3 is 15 amino acids. Germline assignment: CDR1 SGHDN and CDR2 FVKESK. This chain's CDR3 is CASSQIPGGIGEQFF. The CDR3 nucleotides read TGTGCCAGCAGCCAAATCCCGGGAGGTATAGGTGAGCAGTTCTTC.

V usage is TRBV28 and J usage is TRBJ2-7; D is possibly TRBD2 (6 bases). CDR1 and CDR2 from the germline V gene are MDHEN and SYDVKM. The CDR3 is made up of 14 amino acids. Trimming took off 3 bases at V and 5 bases at J, with 14 bases between the two ends. The CDR3 region is CASSFTGEKDEQYF. CDR3 bases: TGTGCCAGCAGTTTCACGGGGGAAAAAGACGAGCAGTACTTC.

This clone was counted once. This chain uses TRBV30 with TRBJ2-7; unclear D gene. Trimming stripped 4 bases from V and 0 bases from J, with 10 bases between. Looked up from germline, CDR1 is GTSNPN and CDR2 is SVGIG (reference sequence). The length of the CDR3 is 13 residues. The CDR3 region is CAWNQVPSYEQYF. CDR3 in DNA: TGTGCCTGGAATCAGGTTCCCTCCTACGAGCAGTACTTC.

Comments on this clone: Other DNA sequences of this sample code for an identical CDR3. The genes are TRBV6-4 and TRBJ2-1; the match to TRBD2 covers 13 bases. Germline CDR1 MRHNA, CDR2 SNTAGT. With 2 bases clipped from V and 5 bases from J, the junction kept 0 bases outside the gene matches. The CDR3 is 15 residues long. CDR3 amino acids: CASSDGLAGDNEQFF. The CDR3 bases are TGTGCCAGCAGTGACGGACTAGCGGGAGACAATGAGCAGTTCTTC.

This sequence joins TRBV6-5 and TRBJ2-5; no firm D call. Trimming left V 4 bases short and J 2 bases short, with 11 bases between. The germline V gene encodes CDR1 MNHEY and CDR2 SVGAGI. The CDR3 sequence is 14 residues long. The CDR3 loop reads CASSWSTYQETQYF. CDR3 coding DNA: TGTGCCAGCAGTTGGTCTACTTATCAAGAGACCCAGTACTTC.

The rearrangement joins TRBV15 to TRBJ2-7, with a weak D call TRBD2 (6 bases). This CDR3 has 13 residues. V lost 6 bases and J lost 3, with 12 bases in between. The germline gives CDR1 LNHNV, CDR2 YYDKDF (reference sequence). The chain's CDR3 is CATRAGPSYEQYF. Written as DNA, the CDR3 is TGTGCCACCAGAGCGGGTCCCAGCTACGAGCAGTACTTC.

J is TRBJ2-1 and V is TRBV19; D is unclear. V lost 7 bases and J 4 bases, leaving 8 bases between the germline ends. CDR1 and CDR2 (germline): LNHDA, SQIVND (reference sequence). The CDR3 is made up of 12 amino acids. CDR3 sequence reads: CASTTFYNEQFF. Written as DNA, the CDR3 is TGTGCCAGTACTACTTTTTACAATGAGCAGTTCTTC.

The rearrangement links TRBV10-3 to TRBJ1-4; D is unresolved. CDR1 and CDR2 (germline): ENHRY, SYGVKD. The CDR3 is 13 residues long. Trimming cost V 6 bases and J 0 bases, with 5 bases left between them. CDR3 sequence (DNA): TGTGCCATCAGCGGGGCAACTAATGAAAAACTGTTTTTT. This codes for CAISGATNEKLFF.

This clone occurred a few times. The J gene is TRBJ2-7, the V gene TRBV2; TRBD2 matches at 9 bases. Germline V gene data show CDR1 as SNHLY and CDR2 as FYNNEI. V lost 6 bases, J lost 7 bases, and 10 bases stayed unmatched. The CDR3 spans 14 residues. The CDR3 bases are TGTGCCAGCAGCCAGGCTAGCGGGGACGCAGAGCAGTACTTC. This codes for CASSQASGDAEQYF.

The chain has TRBV5-4 and TRBJ2-7; TRBD2 matches at 7 bases. This CDR3 has 14 residues. V lost 1 base and J lost 5; bases outside the gene matches: 6. CDR1 is SGHNT and CDR2 is YYREEE in the germline V gene (reference sequence). CDR3 nucleotides: TGTGCCAGCAGCTTGTGGGCGGGAGCTAACGAGCAGTACTTC. It translates to CASSLWAGANEQYF.

The CDR3 DNA reads TGTGCCAGCAGCTTGCAGACGGGACAGGGCAATTCACCCCTCCACTTT. It translates to CASSLQTGQGNSPLHF. The rearrangement links TRBV7-2 to TRBJ1-6; TRBD1 matches 9 bases. V lost 3 bases and J lost 7; bases outside the gene matches: 7. This CDR3 region has 16 residues. Germline lookup yields CDR1 SGHTA and CDR2 FQGNSA.

This chain joins TRBV5-1 and TRBJ1-2, with D hard to call. The CDR3 runs 15 residues. Looked up from germline, CDR1 is SGHRS and CDR2 is YFSETQ. Trimming cost V 3 bases and J 8 bases, with 20 bases left between them. The DNA of the CDR3 is TGCGCCAGCAGCTCTTCCGGGTCCACGATTCAGGGCTACACCTTC. Translated, it gives CASSSSGSTIQGYTF.

The table lists this clone with a count of one. The rearrangement uses TRBV7-9 and TRBJ1-1; D call uncertain. The V end lost 2 bases, the J end lost 4 bases, and 8 bases lay between the germline ends. The length of the CDR3 is 13 residues. Germline values: CDR1 SEHNR, CDR2 FQNEAQ (reference sequence). CDR3: CASSLSLRTEAFF. CDR3 coding DNA: TGTGCCAGCAGCTTATCTCTGCGCACTGAAGCTTTCTTT. Filled out from reference TRBV7-9 and TRBJ1-1, the complete variable domain reads DTGVSQNPRHKITKRGQNVTFRCDPISEHNRLYWYRQTLGQGPEFLTYFQNEAQLEKSRLLSDRFSAERPKGSFSTLEIQRTEQGDSAMYLCASSLSLRTEAFFGQGTRLTVV.

The chain joins TRBV27 to TRBJ1-5; the match to TRBD1 covers 7 bases. The CDR3 has 14 residues. Germline CDR1 MNHEY, CDR2 SMNVEV (reference sequence). V lost 6 bases, J lost 5 bases, and 7 bases stayed unmatched. CDR3 in amino acids: CASSPGQTYQPQHF. The CDR3 region has the DNA TGTGCCAGCAGCCCGGGACAGACCTATCAGCCCCAGCATTTT.

This clone has just one count. The CDR3 protein is CASSLPSRGQPQHF. The DNA of the CDR3 is TGTGCCAGCAGTTTACCTTCTCGGGGTCAGCCCCAGCATTTT. This chain links TRBV28 with TRBJ1-5, with D unclear. Germline loops: CDR1 MDHEN, CDR2 SYDVKM. There are 14 residues in the CDR3. The ends were cut back, 2 bases at V and 6 bases at J, with 11 bases in the middle.

This rearrangement joins TRBV4-1 to TRBJ2-3, with TRBD2 matching 10 bases. CDR1 MGHRA and CDR2 YSYEKL come from the germline V gene. The junction had 1 base not matched to a gene; V was cut back by 4 bases and J by 0 bases. The CDR3 covers 15 residues. This chain's CDR3 is CASSRTSGSTDTQYF. The CDR3 DNA reads as TGCGCCAGCAGCCGGACTAGCGGCAGCACAGATACGCAGTATTTT.

The chain couples TRBV14 to TRBJ2-7, with 14 bases aligning to TRBD2. CDR3 length: 13 amino acids. From germline, CDR1 is SGHDN and CDR2 FVKESK. J lost 7 bases, V lost 8 bases, and 4 bases had no gene match. Here the CDR3 reads CASGTSGSGEQYF. The CDR3 DNA reads as TGTGCCAGCGGGACTAGCGGGAGTGGTGAGCAGTACTTC.

The CDR3 DNA is TGTGCCAGCAGCCAACAGGGGGCGACGGCAGATACGCAGTATTTT. It codes for CASSQQGATADTQYF. The chain couples TRBV7-2 to TRBJ2-3; 9 positions agree with TRBD1. Germline V gene sequence: CDR1 SGHTA, CDR2 FQGNSA. This CDR3 has 15 amino acids. The V gene end was trimmed by 5 bases and the J gene end by 4 bases; junction bases not matched to a gene: 7.

The genes are TRBV30 and TRBJ2-7; D gene ambiguous. The germline V and J ends were trimmed by 5 bases and 0 bases, with 8 bases remaining between them. In germline, CDR1 is GTSNPN, CDR2 SVGIG (reference sequence). The CDR3 loop spans 12 amino acids. For the CDR3, the DNA is TGTGCCTGGGGTCTGAGCTCCTACGAGCAGTACTTC. This codes for CAWGLSSYEQYF.

The rearrangement uses TRBV27 and TRBJ2-1, with 9 bases matching TRBD2. V shed 5 bases and J 4 bases; nucleotides not matched to a gene: 9. CDR1 and CDR2 (germline): MNHEY, SMNVEV (reference sequence). The CDR3 contains 16 residues. CDR3 DNA: TGTGCCAGCAGTCCACCTAGCGGGGCATCTTACAATGAGCAGTTCTTC. Amino acids: CASSPPSGASYNEQFF.

The chain is built from TRBV12-1 and TRBJ2-1; the DNA was not compared with TRBD1, the D call given in the table. TRBV12-1 is designated a pseudogene. This CDR3 comprises 15 residues. The CDR3 region is CASIRVGLSYNEQFF. CDR3 coding DNA: TGTGCCAGCATCCGAGTTGGGCTCTCCTACAATGAGCAGTTCTTC.

V is TRBV9 and J is TRBJ2-1; perhaps TRBD1 as D (6 bases). The CDR3 has 16 amino acids. CDR1 and CDR2 (germline): SGDLS, YYNGEE. The ends were cut back, 0 bases at V and 4 bases at J, with 14 bases in the middle. The CDR3 nucleotides are TGTGCCAGCAGCGTAGGGGTGGGGGCCCATTACAATGAGCAGTTCTTC. As protein: CASSVGVGAHYNEQFF.

V gene TRBV11-2 combines with J gene TRBJ2-2; a possible D gene is TRBD2 (5 bases). This CDR3 region has 16 residues. V lost 11 bases, J lost 0 bases, and 19 bases lay in between. Germline values: CDR1 SGHAT, CDR2 FQNNGV. As DNA, the CDR3 is TGTGCCCCGCGATGGGGAGCAGCTGCGAACACCGGGGAGCTGTTTTTT. Its protein is CAPRWGAAANTGELFF.